This T cell receptor beta chain was found in a study of pediatric ulcerative colitis. Trimming shortened V by 0 bases and J by 5 bases, and 5 bases separated the two germline ends. CDR1 is MRHNA, CDR2 SNTAGT, per germline. The length of the CDR3 is 13 residues. Repertoires were generated with immunoSEQ multiplex PCR, while TCRdb's copy carries only in-frame clones and drops some. This sample has fewer than 6,500 clones; around 92% occur once, and the top ten carry around 1.9%. Sequenced material: blood. This sequence was found in a girl under 18 who was a control in a study of pediatric ulcerative colitis. V gene TRBV6-4 combines with J gene TRBJ2-1; D may be TRBD1 (5 bases). The CDR3 loop reads CASSDSDNNEQFF. The CDR3 nucleotides read TGTGCCAGCAGTGACTCGGACAACAATGAGCAGTTCTTC.